The T cell receptor beta chain described here comes from a study of T cell responses to AZD1222 COVID-19 vaccine. The CDR3 totals 19 residues. J was trimmed by 5 bases and V by 5 bases; bases with no gene match: 15. Germline loops: CDR1 MNHEY, CDR2 SVGEGT. Repertoires were generated with immunoSEQ multiplex PCR, while TCRdb's copy carries only in-frame clones and drops some. Seen here are about 120,000 clones, approximately 90% observed once, and the top ten hold around 1.5%. Study-level findings and limits: Reportedly, nearly half the spike-specific TCRs target unmutated variant regions. Females outnumbered males among donors, who were mostly white British; clonal diversity was possibly underestimated.

With respect to this clone: The antigen remains unidentified.

The V gene is TRBV6-2 or TRBV6-3, the J gene TRBJ2-1; 13 bases match TRBD2. This sequence was found in an adult in good health. Sequenced here: peripheral blood, sampled on day 0 of AZD1222 vaccination. CDR3 region: CASSPRTSGSPSGHNEQFF. Written as DNA, the CDR3 is TGTGCCAGCAGTCCACGGACTAGCGGGAGTCCCAGTGGCCACAATGAGCAGTTCTTC.